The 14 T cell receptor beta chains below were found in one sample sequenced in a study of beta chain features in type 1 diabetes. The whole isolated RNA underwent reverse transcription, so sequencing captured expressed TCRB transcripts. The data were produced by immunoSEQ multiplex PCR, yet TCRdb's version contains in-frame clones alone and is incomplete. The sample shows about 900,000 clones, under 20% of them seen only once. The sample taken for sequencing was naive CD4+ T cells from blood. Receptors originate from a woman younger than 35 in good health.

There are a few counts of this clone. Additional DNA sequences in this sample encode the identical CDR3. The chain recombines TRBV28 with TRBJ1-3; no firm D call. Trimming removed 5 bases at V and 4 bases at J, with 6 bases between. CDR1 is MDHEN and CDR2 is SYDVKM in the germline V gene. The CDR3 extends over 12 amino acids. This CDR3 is CASSLTGNTIYF. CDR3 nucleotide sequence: TGTGCCAGCAGTCTTACAGGAAACACCATATATTTT.

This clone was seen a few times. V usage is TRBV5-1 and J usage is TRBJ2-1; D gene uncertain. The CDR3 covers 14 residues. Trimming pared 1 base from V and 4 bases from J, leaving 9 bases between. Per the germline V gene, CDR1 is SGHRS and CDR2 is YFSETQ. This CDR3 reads CASSLLPSYNEQFF. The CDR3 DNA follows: TGCGCCAGCAGCTTGTTACCTAGTTACAATGAGCAGTTCTTC.

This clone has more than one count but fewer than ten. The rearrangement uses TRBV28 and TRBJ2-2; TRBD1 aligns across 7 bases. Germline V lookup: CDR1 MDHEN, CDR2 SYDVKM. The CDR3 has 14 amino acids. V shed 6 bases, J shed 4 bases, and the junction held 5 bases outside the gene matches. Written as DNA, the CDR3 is TGTGCCAGCAGAACAGGGGATCGCACCGGGGAGCTGTTTTTT. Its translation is CASRTGDRTGELFF.

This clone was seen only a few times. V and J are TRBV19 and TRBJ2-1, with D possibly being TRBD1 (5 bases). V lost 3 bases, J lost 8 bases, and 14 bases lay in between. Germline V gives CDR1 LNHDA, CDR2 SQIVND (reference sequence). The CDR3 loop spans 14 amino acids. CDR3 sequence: CASSMAPGSHEQFF. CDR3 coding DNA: TGTGCCAGTAGTATGGCCCCAGGGTCGCATGAGCAGTTCTTC. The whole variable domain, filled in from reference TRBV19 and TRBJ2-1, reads DGGITQSPKYLFRKEGQNVTLSCEQNLNHDAMYWYRQDPGQGLRLIYYSQIVNDFQKGDIAEGYSVSREKKESFPLTVTSAQKNPTAFYLCASSMAPGSHEQFFGPGTRLTVL.

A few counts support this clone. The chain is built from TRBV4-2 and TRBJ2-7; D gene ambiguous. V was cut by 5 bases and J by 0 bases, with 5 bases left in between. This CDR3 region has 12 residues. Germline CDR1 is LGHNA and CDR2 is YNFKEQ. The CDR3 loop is CASSASSYEQYF. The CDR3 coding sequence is TGTGCCAGCAGCGCCAGCTCCTACGAGCAGTACTTC.

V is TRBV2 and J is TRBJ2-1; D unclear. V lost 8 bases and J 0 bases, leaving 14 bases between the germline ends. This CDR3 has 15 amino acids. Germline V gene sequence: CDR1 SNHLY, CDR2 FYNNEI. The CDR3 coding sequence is TGTGCCAGCCGATTTGGCGGAAGCTCCTACAATGAGCAGTTCTTC. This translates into CASRFGGSSYNEQFF.

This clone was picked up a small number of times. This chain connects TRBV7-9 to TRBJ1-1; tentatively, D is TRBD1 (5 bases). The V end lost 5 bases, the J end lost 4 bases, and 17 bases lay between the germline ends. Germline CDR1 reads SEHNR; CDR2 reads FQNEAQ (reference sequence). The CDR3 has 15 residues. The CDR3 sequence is CASSPNSGSGTEAFF. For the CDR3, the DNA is TGTGCCAGCAGCCCTAATTCAGGGTCGGGCACTGAAGCTTTCTTT.

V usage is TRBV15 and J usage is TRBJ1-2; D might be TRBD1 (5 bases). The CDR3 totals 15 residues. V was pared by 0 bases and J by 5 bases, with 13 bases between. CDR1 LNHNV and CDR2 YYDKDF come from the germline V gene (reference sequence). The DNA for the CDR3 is TGTGCCACCAGCAGAGAGCAGACAGTTACTTATGGCTACACCTTC. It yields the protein CATSREQTVTYGYTF.

As DNA, the CDR3 is TGCACCAGCAGCCAAGATTGCACGGGATCCGGAGAGACCCAGTACTTC. Its translation is CTSSQDCTGSGETQYF. The genes are TRBV1 and TRBJ2-5; the table's D call, TRBD2, was not checked against the DNA. TRBV1 has pseudogene status. CDR3 length: 16 residues.

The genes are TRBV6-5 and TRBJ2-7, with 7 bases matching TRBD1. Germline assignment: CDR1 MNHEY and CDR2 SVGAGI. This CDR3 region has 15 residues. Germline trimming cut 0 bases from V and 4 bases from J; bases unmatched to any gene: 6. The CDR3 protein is CASSYSARQGYEQYF. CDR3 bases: TGTGCCAGCAGTTACTCGGCCCGACAGGGATACGAGCAGTACTTC.

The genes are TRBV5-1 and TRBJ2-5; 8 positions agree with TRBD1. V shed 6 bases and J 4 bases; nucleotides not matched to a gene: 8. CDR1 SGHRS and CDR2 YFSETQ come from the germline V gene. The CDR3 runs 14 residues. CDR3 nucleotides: TGCGCCAGCACCGCAACCGGGACAGGAGAGACCCAGTACTTC. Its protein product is CASTATGTGETQYF.

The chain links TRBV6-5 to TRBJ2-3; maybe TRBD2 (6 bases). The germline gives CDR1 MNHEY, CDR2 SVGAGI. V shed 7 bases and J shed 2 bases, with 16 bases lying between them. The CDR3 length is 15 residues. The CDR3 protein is CASTERREVTDTQYF. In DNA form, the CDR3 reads TGTGCCAGCACCGAACGGCGGGAAGTCACAGATACGCAGTATTTT.

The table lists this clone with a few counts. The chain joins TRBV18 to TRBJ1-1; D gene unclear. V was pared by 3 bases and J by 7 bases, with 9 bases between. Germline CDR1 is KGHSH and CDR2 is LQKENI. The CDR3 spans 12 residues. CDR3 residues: CASSPNVGEAFF. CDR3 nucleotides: TGTGCCAGCTCACCCAACGTGGGTGAAGCTTTCTTT. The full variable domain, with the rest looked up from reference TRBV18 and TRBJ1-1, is NAGVMQNPRHLVRRRGQEARLRCSPMKGHSHVYWYRQLPEEGLKFMVYLQKENIIDESGMPKERFSAEFPKEGPSILRIQQVVRGDSAAYFCASSPNVGEAFFGQGTRLTVV.

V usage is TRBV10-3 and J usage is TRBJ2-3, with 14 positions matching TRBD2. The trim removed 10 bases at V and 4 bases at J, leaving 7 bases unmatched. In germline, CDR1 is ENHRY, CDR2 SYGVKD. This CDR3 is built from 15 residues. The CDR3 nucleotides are TGTGCCACCTTGGGGACTAGCGGGAGTGCAGATACGCAGTATTTT. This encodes CATLGTSGSADTQYF.